This TCR beta chain stems from a study of neurological immune-mediated disorders (dated by TCRdb to the late 2010s). About the full investigation: Among the approximately 34 multiple sclerosis patients, 31 had relapsing-remitting MS and 3 had secondary progressive MS. Peripheral blood TCR-beta repertoires from patients with HTLV-I-associated myelopathy (HAM/TSP), patients with multiple sclerosis, and healthy controls were compared in the study using UMI-based sequencing. The approximately 110 TCR-beta libraries covered PBMC samples along with longitudinal samples, technical triplicates, and paired sorted CD4+ and CD8+ T-cell subsets. Of the 65 to 70 subjects in the cohort, around 14 were HAM/TSP patients, about 34 were multiple sclerosis patients, and some 20 were healthy controls.

This clonotype has at least ten counts. What antigen it recognizes has not been identified. Base qualities were left out, and no much larger clone turns up one base away. cDNA was synthesized by template-switch 5'RACE using a primer with a 10-nucleotide random unique molecular identifier that tagged each TCR transcript. Each sequencing run produced over 160 million TCR-beta sequences covering 15-18 subjects. Total RNA was extracted with the RNeasy kit. TCR-beta VDJ regions were amplified with primers for the TCR constant region and the 5'RACE anchor, using the KAPA Real-time Library Amplification kit. A first PCR added sample indexes and Illumina adaptors, after which a second PCR increased the library yield. After purification with Ampure beads, the TCR product of roughly 650 bp was size-selected on a 2% E-gel SizeSelection system. Before pooling, library quality was checked on a Bioanalyzer, concentration was measured with Qubit, and libraries were quantified with the Kapa Library Quantification kit. Paired-end 2 x 150 bp sequencing of the libraries was performed on an Illumina HiSeq 2500. To increase sequence diversity, about 24-32% phiX was spiked into each library pool. The authors' pipeline ran thus. Quality-filtered reads were processed with the UMI-based MiGEC pipeline, which removed over 85% of raw TCR sequences during error correction. VDJ genes were aligned to IMGT germline references, and clonotypes were defined by unique CDR3 amino acid sequence plus V-J genes. Clonal expansion, Shannon diversity, and CDR3 relatedness (CalcPairwiseDistances, ClusterSamples) were evaluated with VDJtools, and phylogenetic trees were built with CLCbio workbench. A clone was classed as expanded if it had 8 or more unique UMIs, a cutoff based on coefficient-of-variation modelling across technical triplicates. The raw public reads went through TCRdb reprocessing: fastp at Q25, MiXCR clone calling, in-frame beta chains kept. Here each entry gathers all rows of one CDR3 protein and keeps the most common genes and DNA. The V and J calls here are based on TCRdb, not the publication. The sample table lists 66,000 or so distinct CDR3 sequences, 4% to 6% of them with a count of one. The ten largest clones capture about 2.6% of the sample.

Paper-wide results and their limitations: The MS cluster showed no association with clinical or MRI features, and the authors stated that larger cohorts are needed. Expanded clones from different subjects shared no identical CDR3 amino acid sequences, which suggests that TCR-beta repertoires were private in all groups. In phylogenetic analysis, the repertoires of 18 of 34 MS patients grouped into a cluster of related CDR3 sequences, which suggests a possible signature at the repertoire level. The highest TCR clonal expansion was observed in HAM/TSP patients, whereas the lowest was observed in MS patients, even when compared with healthy controls.

For unsorted PBMC libraries, 2 million PBMCs were used after storage in RNAlater at -80 degrees C until RNA extraction. The multiple sclerosis patients were enrolled in a US clinical protocol that evaluated disease progression with magnetic resonance imaging. PBMCs were separated from peripheral blood using Ficoll-Hypaque density gradient centrifugation and then cryopreserved in liquid nitrogen. Trimming takes 1 base off V and 10 bases off J; junction bases not matched to a gene: 10. The CDR3 has 15 amino acids, counting the end cysteine and phenylalanine. Solely the CDR3 DNA is kept, with 45 bases framed from the first base. Per the germline V gene (reference sequence), DFQATT is the CDR1 and SNEGSKA is the CDR2.

Material: PBMCs. The receptor's source is a woman aged 25 to 45 with multiple sclerosis. Here the chain combines TRBV20-1 and TRBJ2-1, with TRBD2 identical over 10 junction bases. CDR3 sequence: CSARAPSGGPREQFF. The DNA is as follows: TGCAGTGCTAGAGCTCCTAGCGGGGGACCCCGAGAGCAGTTCTTC.